This T cell receptor (beta chain) was profiled in a study of T cell repertoires in cytomegalovirus infection (dated by TCRdb to the late 2010s). A note on the overall study: Recently identified HLA-C-restricted CMV epitopes, whose presentation resists viral immunomodulation, were targeted by peptide stimulations together with well-studied HLA-B-restricted epitopes. Donor HLA type was relevant to the analysis, as public TCR beta signatures indicated carriage of CMV infection together with the matching HLA type.

Comments on this clonotype: Its antigen is currently not known. The sample holds no much larger clone one base away, and base qualities are not on file.

What the work shows at the level of the full study, not this receptor alone: Cumulative frequency of public TCR beta family members discriminated carriers of CMV infection plus the relevant HLA type in this cohort and an independent roughly 350-donor cohort. In the ex vivo response, HLA-C-restricted CMV-specific TCR beta clonotypes were dominant, and in two of eight donors the single most frequent clonotype came from this HLA-C-restricted group.

The treatment or condition label corresponds to: in vitro stimulation with specific CMV peptide epitopes to enrich CMV-specific T cells. Measured from the cysteine to the phenylalanine, the CDR3 is 16 residues long. CDR3 DNA only is kept here, 48 bases in frame from base 1. CDR1 and CDR2, per the germline V gene (reference sequence), are MNHEY and SMNVEV. Trimming leaves V shorter by 4 bases and J shorter by 2 bases, with the junction holding 3 bases beyond the gene matches. Sequencing was performed on an Illumina HiSeq 1500. TCRdb reprocessing: public reads trimmed at Q25 with fastp, clones called with MiXCR, in-frame beta chains kept. Identical CDR3 proteins give one entry, which carries the most common genes and DNA. Recorded for this sample are about 71,000 distinct CDR3 sequences; about 20% of them occurred a single time. 55% to 75% of the sample is in the top ten clones.

The input for sequencing was CD8+ T cells from cultured PBMCs, taken from culture after CMV antigen stimulation. The rearranged segments are TRBV27 and TRBJ2-3, with 13 middle bases fitting TRBD2. The sequence came from a human donor in good health (CMV status not recorded). Some clones in this sample may be carry-over from other donors' samples. The DNA is as follows: TGTGCCAGCAGTTGGGGGACTAGCGGGGCCACAGATACGCAGTATTTT. Translated, this is CASSWGTSGATDTQYF.